These 8 T cell receptor beta chains were sequenced from one sample in a study of T-cell memory formation after mild COVID-19. TCRdb re-derived calls from the 5' RACE reads in MiXCR, one entry per CDR3 protein. This sample yields 350,000 to 450,000 distinct CDR3 sequences, of which around 27% are seen a single time; approximately 15% belongs to the top ten. The sequenced sample was PBMCs or a T cell subset sorted from them (not recorded which). The receptors come from an adult woman who had mild COVID-19 (a few samples of this study predate the infection). Cell type and time point are not known.

The V call is TRBV6-6, the J call TRBJ2-1, with 10 nucleotides matching TRBD2. Germline V lookup: CDR1 MNHNY, CDR2 SVGAGI (reference sequence). There are 17 residues in the CDR3. The V and J ends lost 5 bases and 6 bases, in that order; junction bases with no gene match: 13. CDR3 sequence (DNA): TGTGCCAGCAGTAGCCCTGTTAGCCTAGCGGGAGCCAATGAGCAGTTCTTC. Translation: CASSSPVSLAGANEQFF.

The chain recombines TRBV24-1 with TRBJ2-1; D gene ambiguous. Germline-derived CDR1 and CDR2 are KGHDR and SFDVKD. CDR3 length: 15 amino acids. Trimming left V 1 base short and J 5 bases short, with 11 bases between. CDR3 nucleotides: TGTGCCACCAGTGATTTTGGGCTCAGGAACAATGAGCAGTTCTTC. Its protein product is CATSDFGLRNNEQFF.

This chain uses TRBV24-1 with TRBJ2-2; 11 bases line up with TRBD2. Germline loops: CDR1 KGHDR, CDR2 SFDVKD. CDR3 length: 15 residues. The ends lost 6 bases at V and 4 bases at J; junction bases unmatched: 3. This chain's CDR3 is CATSRLAGSTGELFF. The CDR3 region has the DNA TGTGCCACCAGTAGACTAGCGGGAAGCACCGGGGAGCTGTTTTTT.

This chain links TRBV20-1 with TRBJ2-1; D uncertain. Deletions cut 6 bases from V and 0 bases from J, with 12 bases between. CDR1 is DFQATT and CDR2 is SNEGSKA in the germline V gene (reference sequence). This CDR3 has 14 residues. CDR3: CSAKGAGSYNEQFF. The CDR3 nucleotides read TGCAGTGCAAAGGGTGCTGGCTCCTACAATGAGCAGTTCTTC.

This chain links TRBV7-8 with TRBJ1-2; a weak D match, TRBD1 (5 bases). The germline gives CDR1 SGHVS, CDR2 FQNEAQ. The CDR3 has 13 residues. V lost 6 bases and J 7 bases, leaving 15 bases between the germline ends. This chain's CDR3 is CASRGDGALGYTF. The CDR3 DNA follows: TGTGCCAGCAGGGGGGACGGCGCCCTTGGCTACACCTTC.

This clonotype was seen a handful of times. V gene TRBV15 combines with J gene TRBJ2-1; D ambiguous. The CDR3 covers 13 residues. V was clipped by 0 bases and J by 9 bases, with 9 bases between them. Germline values: CDR1 LNHNV, CDR2 YYDKDF (reference sequence). Here the CDR3 reads CATSRDLGFEQFF. In DNA form, the CDR3 reads TGTGCCACCAGCAGAGATTTGGGTTTTGAGCAGTTCTTC. The whole variable domain, remainder taken from reference TRBV15 and TRBJ2-1, is DAMVIQNPRYQVTQFGKPVTLSCSQTLNHNVMYWYQQKSSQAPKLLFHYYDKDFNNEADTPDNFQSRRPNTSFCFLDIRSPGLGDTAMYLCATSRDLGFEQFFGPGTRLTVL.

This clonotype was seen only a few times. This rearrangement joins TRBV2 to TRBJ2-7; a possible D gene is TRBD1 (5 bases). Germline V gene data show CDR1 as SNHLY and CDR2 as FYNNEI. The V end was cut by 1 base, the J end by 6 bases, with 13 bases between. The CDR3 is 14 residues long. In nucleotides, the CDR3 is TGTGCCAGCAGTGAAGATCGCAGGGATAGCGAGCAGTACTTC. Its translation: CASSEDRRDSEQYF.

Only a few counts were recorded for this clonotype. CDR3 DNA sequence: TGTGCCGTCGGCGGGGCCGAATGGTTGGATACGCAGTATTTT. It translates to CAVGGAEWLDTQYF. V and J are TRBV7-9 and TRBJ2-3, with D possibly matching TRBD2 (6 bases). Germline V gives CDR1 SEHNR, CDR2 FQNEAQ (reference sequence). V was cut by 11 bases and J by 6 bases, with 21 bases left in between. The CDR3 has 14 residues.